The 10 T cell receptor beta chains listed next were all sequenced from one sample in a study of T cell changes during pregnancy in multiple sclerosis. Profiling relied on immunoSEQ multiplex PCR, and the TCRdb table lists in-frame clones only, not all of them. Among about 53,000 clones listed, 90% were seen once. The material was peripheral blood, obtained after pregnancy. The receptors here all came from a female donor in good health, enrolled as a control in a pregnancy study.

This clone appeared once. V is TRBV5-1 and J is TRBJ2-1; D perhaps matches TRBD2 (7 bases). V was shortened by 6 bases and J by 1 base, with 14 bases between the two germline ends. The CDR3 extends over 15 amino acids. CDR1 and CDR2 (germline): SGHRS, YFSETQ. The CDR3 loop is CASTKEGGSYNEQFF. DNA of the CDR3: TGCGCCAGCACGAAAGAGGGGGGGTCCTACAATGAGCAGTTCTTC.

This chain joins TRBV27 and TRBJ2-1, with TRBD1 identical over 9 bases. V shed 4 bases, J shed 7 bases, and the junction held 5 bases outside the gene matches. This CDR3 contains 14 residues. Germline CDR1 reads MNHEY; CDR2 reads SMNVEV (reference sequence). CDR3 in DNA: TGTGCCAGCAGTTCCGGGACAGGGCCGAATGAGCAGTTCTTC. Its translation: CASSSGTGPNEQFF.

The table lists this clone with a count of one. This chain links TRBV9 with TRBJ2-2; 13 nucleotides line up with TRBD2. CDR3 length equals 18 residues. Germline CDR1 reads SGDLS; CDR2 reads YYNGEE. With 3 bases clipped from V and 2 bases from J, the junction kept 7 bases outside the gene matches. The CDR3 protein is CASSGGGLAGFNTGELFF. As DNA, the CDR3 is TGTGCCAGCAGCGGGGGGGGACTAGCGGGGTTTAACACCGGGGAGCTGTTTTTT.

CDR3 sequence: CASSLETGLSPLHF. The CDR3 coding sequence is TGTGCCAGCAGCTTAGAAACAGGTCTGTCACCCCTCCACTTT. The V gene is TRBV7-2, the J gene TRBJ1-6, with D possibly TRBD1 on 5 matching bases. Germline V gene data show CDR1 as SGHTA and CDR2 as FQGNSA. Deletions cut 1 base from V and 10 bases from J, with 11 bases between. The CDR3 is 14 residues long.

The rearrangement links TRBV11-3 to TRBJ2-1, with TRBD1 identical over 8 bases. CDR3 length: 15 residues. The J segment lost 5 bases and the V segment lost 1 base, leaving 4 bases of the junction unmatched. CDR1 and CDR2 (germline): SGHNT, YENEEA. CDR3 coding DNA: TGTGCCAGCAGCTTAGGACAGGGGTCCCACAATGAGCAGTTCTTC. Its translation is CASSLGQGSHNEQFF.

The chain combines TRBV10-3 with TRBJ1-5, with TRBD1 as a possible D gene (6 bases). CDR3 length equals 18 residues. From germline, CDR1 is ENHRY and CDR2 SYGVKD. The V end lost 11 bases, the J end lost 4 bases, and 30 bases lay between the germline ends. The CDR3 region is CASIFPYPETGYNQPQHF. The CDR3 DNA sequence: TGTGCCTCCATTTTCCCCTACCCCGAGACAGGCTATAATCAGCCCCAGCATTTT.

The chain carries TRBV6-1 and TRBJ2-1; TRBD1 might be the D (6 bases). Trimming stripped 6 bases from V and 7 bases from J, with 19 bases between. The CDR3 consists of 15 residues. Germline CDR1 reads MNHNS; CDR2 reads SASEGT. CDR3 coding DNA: TGTGCCAGCAGCGCCGGGACATCGCACGGGAATGAGCAGTTCTTC. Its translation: CASSAGTSHGNEQFF.

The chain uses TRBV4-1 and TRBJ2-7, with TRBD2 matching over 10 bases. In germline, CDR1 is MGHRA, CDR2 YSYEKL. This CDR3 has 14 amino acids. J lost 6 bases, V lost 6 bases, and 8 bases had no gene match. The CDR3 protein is CASRDVAGGREQYF. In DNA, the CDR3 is TGCGCCAGCAGGGACGTAGCGGGGGGTCGCGAGCAGTACTTC.

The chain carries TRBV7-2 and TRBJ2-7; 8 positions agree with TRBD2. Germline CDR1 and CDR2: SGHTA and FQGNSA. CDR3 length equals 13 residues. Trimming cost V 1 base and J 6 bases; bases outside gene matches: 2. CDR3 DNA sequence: TGTGCCAGCAGCTTAGAGCTAGCGGGCGAGCAGTACTTC. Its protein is CASSLELAGEQYF.

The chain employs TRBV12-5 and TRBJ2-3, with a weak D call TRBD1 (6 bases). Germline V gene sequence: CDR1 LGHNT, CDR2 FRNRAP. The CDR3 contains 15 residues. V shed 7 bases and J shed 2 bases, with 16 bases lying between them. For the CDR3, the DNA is TGTGCTAGTGCTAAACAGGGCCCCCCCACAGATACGCAGTATTTT. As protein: CASAKQGPPTDTQYF. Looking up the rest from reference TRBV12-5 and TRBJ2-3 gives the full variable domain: DARVTQTPRHKVTEMGQEVTMRCQPILGHNTVFWYRQTMMQGLELLAYFRNRAPLDDSGMPKDRFSAEMPDATLATLKIQPSEPRDSAVYFCASAKQGPPTDTQYFGPGTRLTVL.